This TCR beta chain was captured in a study of shared clonotypes between healthy human individuals. Sequencing was performed on unsorted PBMC DNA using ten immunoSEQ deep assay plates. TCRdb's copy holds only in-frame clones and misses some; the assay was immunoSEQ multiplex PCR. The sample consists of about 450,000 clones, about 85% of them appearing once. The healthy adult donors were HIV-negative and reported no recent acute infections or vaccinations. All donors were Caucasian adults living in Nashville, Tennessee. The sequenced material came from PBMCs. The sequence was obtained from a woman aged 40 to 50 in good health. Some clones in this sample may be carry-over from other donors' samples.

CDR3 sequence reads: CSATRSSYEQYF. DNA for the CDR3: TGCAGCGCCACGCGGAGTTCCTACGAGCAGTACTTC. The chain uses TRBV29-1 and TRBJ2-7; D is unclear. Looked up from germline, CDR1 is SQVTM and CDR2 is ANQGSEA. This CDR3 is 12 amino acids long. Between the trimmed V and J ends, which lost 7 bases and 1 base, there was a span of 11 bases.